The 9 T cell receptor beta chains below all came from one sample that was sequenced in a study of siplizumab effects on memory and regulatory T cells. Method: immunoSEQ multiplex PCR; TCRdb's copy keeps in-frame clones and lacks some. The data show about 100,000 clones, roughly 92% seen once. Sequencing was done on a sample of Tregs sorted from blood. These TCRs come from a human donor in good health.

The rearrangement uses TRBV28 and TRBJ1-1, with D possibly matching TRBD1 (5 bases). In germline, CDR1 is MDHEN, CDR2 SYDVKM. V was shortened by 7 bases and J by 6 bases, with 24 bases between the two germline ends. This CDR3 region has 16 residues. CDR3 protein: CASIHSGFPRGSEAFF. DNA for the CDR3: TGTGCCAGCATCCACTCAGGGTTCCCTCGTGGTTCTGAAGCTTTCTTT.

J is TRBJ2-2 and V is TRBV19; no firm D call. CDR1 is LNHDA and CDR2 is SQIVND in the germline V gene (reference sequence). Trimming left V 6 bases short and J 4 bases short, with 6 bases between. The CDR3 loop spans 12 amino acids. The CDR3 nucleotides read TGTGCCAGTAGGCGGTTCACCGGGGAGCTGTTTTTT. Amino acids: CASRRFTGELFF.

The chain employs TRBV11-3 and TRBJ2-1, with 7 bases that match TRBD2. The CDR3 runs 15 residues. The trim removed 5 bases at V and 11 bases at J, leaving 15 bases unmatched. Looked up from germline, CDR1 is SGHNT and CDR2 is YENEEA. The DNA for the CDR3 is TGTGCCAGCAGCCTACACCCGAAAACCAGCGGGAAGCAGTTCTTC. Translation gives CASSLHPKTSGKQFF. The full variable domain, in which reference TRBV11-3 and TRBJ2-1 provide the parts outside the CDR3, is EAGVVQSPRYKIIEKKQPVAFWCNPISGHNTLYWYLQNLGQGPELLIRYENEEAVDDSQLPKDRFSAERLKGVDSTLKIQPAELGDSAVYLCASSLHPKTSGKQFFGPGTRLTVL.

This clone was picked up many times. This chain uses TRBV5-4 with TRBJ1-2; TRBD1 matches at 7 bases. Germline CDR1 reads SGHNT; CDR2 reads YYREEE (reference sequence). V lost 5 bases, J lost 3 bases, and 4 bases stayed unmatched. This CDR3 is 13 amino acids long. The CDR3 bases are TGTGCCAGCAGAGGAGGACAGGACTATGGCTACACCTTC. Translating gives CASRGGQDYGYTF.

There are a few counts of this clone. The V gene is TRBV11-2, the J gene TRBJ1-1, with 7 bases aligning to TRBD1. The V and J ends lost 5 bases and 4 bases, in that order; junction bases with no gene match: 10. Germline lookup yields CDR1 SGHAT and CDR2 FQNNGV. This CDR3 has 15 amino acids. CDR3 bases: TGTGCCAGCAGCGGGCGACAGGGAGTGAGCACTGAAGCTTTCTTT. This codes for CASSGRQGVSTEAFF. The full variable domain, with the rest looked up from reference TRBV11-2 and TRBJ1-1, is EAGVAQSPRYKIIEKRQSVAFWCNPISGHATLYWYQQILGQGPKLLIQFQNNGVVDDSQLPKDRFSAERLKGVDSTLKIQPAKLEDSAVYLCASSGRQGVSTEAFFGQGTRLTVV.

J is TRBJ2-5 and V is TRBV19; TRBD1 might be the D (6 bases). V was pared by 5 bases and J by 5 bases, with 15 bases between. Germline V CDR1 and CDR2: LNHDA, SQIVND (reference sequence). The length of the CDR3 is 14 residues. The CDR3 reads CASSVPGVWETQYF. CDR3 in DNA: TGTGCCAGTAGTGTCCCAGGGGTGTGGGAGACCCAGTACTTC.

This clone was observed a single time. The chain is built from TRBV4-1 and TRBJ1-6, with a weak D call TRBD1 (5 bases). The CDR3 is 17 amino acids. Germline values: CDR1 MGHRA, CDR2 YSYEKL. V was clipped by 4 bases and J by 0 bases, with 13 bases between them. This chain's CDR3 is CASSPRGESSYNSPLHF. In DNA, the CDR3 is TGCGCCAGCAGCCCGCGGGGGGAGAGCTCCTATAATTCACCCCTCCACTTT.

This clone was seen a single time. V gene TRBV9 combines with J gene TRBJ2-7; TRBD2 aligns across 8 bases. Losses at the gene ends were 4 bases for V and 0 bases for J; bases not matched to a gene: 3. Looked up from germline, CDR1 is SGDLS and CDR2 is YYNGEE. The CDR3 extends over 14 amino acids. DNA of the CDR3: TGTGCCAGCAGCCGCGGGAGGAGCTCCTACGAGCAGTACTTC. This sequence encodes CASSRGRSSYEQYF.

The rearrangement uses TRBV5-4 and TRBJ1-2; D not resolved. The CDR3 sequence is 12 residues long. Trimming stripped 0 bases from V and 6 bases from J, with 6 bases between. Germline values: CDR1 SGHNT, CDR2 YYREEE (reference sequence). The CDR3 nucleotides are TGTGCCAGCAGCTTGGGTTCAGATGGCTACACCTTC. Encoded protein: CASSLGSDGYTF.